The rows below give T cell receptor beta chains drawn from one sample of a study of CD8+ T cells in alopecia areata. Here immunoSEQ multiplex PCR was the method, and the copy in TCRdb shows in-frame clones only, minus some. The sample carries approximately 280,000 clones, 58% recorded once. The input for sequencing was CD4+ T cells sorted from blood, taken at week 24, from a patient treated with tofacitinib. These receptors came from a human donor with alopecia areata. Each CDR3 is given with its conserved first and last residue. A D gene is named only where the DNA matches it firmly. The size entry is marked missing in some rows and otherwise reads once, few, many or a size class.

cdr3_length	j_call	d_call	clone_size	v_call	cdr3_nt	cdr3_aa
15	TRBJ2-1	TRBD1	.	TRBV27	TGTGCCAGCAGTTTAGGTTTTGACAGGGGAGATGAGCAGTTCTTC	CASSLGFDRGDEQFF
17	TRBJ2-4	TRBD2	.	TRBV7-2	TGTGCCAGCAGCCCAGGGGGACTAGCGGTAGCCAAAAACATTCAGTACTTC	CASSPGGLAVAKNIQYF
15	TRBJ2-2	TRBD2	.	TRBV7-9	TGTGCCAGCAGCTCCCAGCGGGAACTCACCGGGGAGCTGTTTTTT	CASSSQRELTGELFF
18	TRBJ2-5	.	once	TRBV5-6	TGTGCCAGCAGCTTGGGCCTGAGGAGGCAGCGTTTTCAAGAGACCCAGTACTTC	CASSLGLRRQRFQETQYF
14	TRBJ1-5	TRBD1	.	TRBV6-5	TGTGCCAGCAGTTACGGACAGGGCAATCAGCCCCAGCATTTT	CASSYGQGNQPQHF
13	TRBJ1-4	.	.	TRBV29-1	TGCAGCGTTGCTTGGCTCGCGGGTGAAAAACTGTTTTTT	CSVAWLAGEKLFF
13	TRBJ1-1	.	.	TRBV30	TGTGCCTGGAGTGTCTCCCGTGGGACTGAAGCTTTCTTT	CAWSVSRGTEAFF
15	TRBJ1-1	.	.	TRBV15	TGTGCCACCAGCAACCCGGGACTGATGAACACTGAAGCTTTCTTT	CATSNPGLMNTEAFF
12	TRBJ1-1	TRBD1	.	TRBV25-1	TGTGCCAGCAGTGACAGGGGGCTGGTAGCTTTCTTT	CASSDRGLVAFF
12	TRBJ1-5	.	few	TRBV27	TGTGCCAGCTCTGGCGGGGGTCAGCCCCAGCATTTT	CASSGGGQPQHF
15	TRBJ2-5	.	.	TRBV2	TGTGCCAGCAAGGTTGGGGGCCCCTACCAAGAGACCCAGTACTTC	CASKVGGPYQETQYF
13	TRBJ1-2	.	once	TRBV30	TGTGCCTGGAGTTCGGGAGCTAACTATGGCTACACCTTC	CAWSSGANYGYTF